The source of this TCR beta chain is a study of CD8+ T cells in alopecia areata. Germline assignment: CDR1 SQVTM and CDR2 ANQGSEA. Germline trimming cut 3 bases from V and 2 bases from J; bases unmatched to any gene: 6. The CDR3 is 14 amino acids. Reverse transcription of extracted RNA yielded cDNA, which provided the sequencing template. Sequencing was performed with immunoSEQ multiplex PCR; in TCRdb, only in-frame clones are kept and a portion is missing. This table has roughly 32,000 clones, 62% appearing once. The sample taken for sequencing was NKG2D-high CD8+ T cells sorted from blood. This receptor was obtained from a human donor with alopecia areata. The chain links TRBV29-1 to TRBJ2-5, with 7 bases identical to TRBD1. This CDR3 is CSVDLGQIQETQYF. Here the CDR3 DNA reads TGCAGCGTTGACCTGGGACAGATACAAGAGACCCAGTACTTC.